The source of this TCR beta chain is a study of graft-versus-host responses after intestinal transplantation. Across the whole study: Among the recipients, transplants were multivisceral, liver-intestinal, or isolated intestinal. After anti-thymocyte globulin induction, recipients took tacrolimus and steroids for two to three years.

The CDR3 is 17 residues long. The germline V gene encodes CDR1 LGHNA and CDR2 YNFKEQ. With 1 base removed from V and 8 bases from J, the gap between germline ends came to 20 bases. A note on this clone: Its specificity is unknown.

Overall study results and limits: Patients with graft-donor T cell macrochimerism had high graft-versus-host to host-versus-graft clonal ratios in allografts. Recipient marrow contained GvH clones, some of which appeared first in ileum or blood.

The method was immunoSEQ multiplex PCR; TCRdb's version includes in-frame clones alone and lacks a portion of them. The sample lists fewer than 150,000 clones; approximately 92% were seen once. The rearrangement links TRBV4-2 to TRBJ1-4; no definite D call. The clonotype originates from a human donor who received an intestinal transplant. The sequences come from unstimulated CD4+ T cells sorted from spleen or lymph node cells, collected before intestinal transplant. The chain's CDR3 is CASSQGSIGRSDEKLFF. CDR3 nucleotide sequence: TGTGCCAGCAGCCAAGGTAGTATCGGTCGAAGTGACGAAAAACTGTTTTTT.